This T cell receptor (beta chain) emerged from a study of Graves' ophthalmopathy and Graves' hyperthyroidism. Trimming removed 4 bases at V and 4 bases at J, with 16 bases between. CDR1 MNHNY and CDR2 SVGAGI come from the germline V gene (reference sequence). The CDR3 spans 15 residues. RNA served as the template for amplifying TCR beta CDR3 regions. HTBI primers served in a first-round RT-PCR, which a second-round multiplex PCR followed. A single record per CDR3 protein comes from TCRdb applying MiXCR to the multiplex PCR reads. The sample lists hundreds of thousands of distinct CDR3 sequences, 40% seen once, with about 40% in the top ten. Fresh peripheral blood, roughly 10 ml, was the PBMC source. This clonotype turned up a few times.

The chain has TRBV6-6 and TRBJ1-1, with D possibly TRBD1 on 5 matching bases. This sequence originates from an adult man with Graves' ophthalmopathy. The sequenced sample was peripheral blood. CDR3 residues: CASSSGGGRVTEAFF. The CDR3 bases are TGTGCCAGCAGTTCCGGTGGGGGAAGAGTCACTGAAGCTTTCTTT.